This T cell receptor (beta chain) was captured in a study of CXCR3-negative and CXCR3-positive naive CD8 T cells. Study-level background: Every library held about 1.5 +/- 0.3 million TRB reads, and the total came to around 140 million.

The libraries of TRB cDNA were prepared using 5' RACE with UMI labels. From its re-call of the 5' RACE reads, TCRdb lists each CDR3 protein once, without DNA. The sample holds tens of thousands of distinct CDR3 sequences. Triplicate roughly 300,000-cell sorts were made of each CD8+ T cell subset. The TCR comes from a human donor in good health. Some clones in this sample may be carry-over from other donors' samples. Source material: memory CD8+ T cells from blood.

The CDR3 loop reads CASSYSEERPYGYTF. This rearrangement joins TRBV6-2 or TRBV6-3 to TRBJ1-2. The CDR3 sequence is 15 residues long. Germline CDR1 and CDR2: MNHEY and SVGEGT.